These T cell receptor beta chains were read from a single sample in a study of blood T cell repertoires in COVID-19. This table comes from immunoSEQ multiplex PCR, and its TCRdb copy is limited to in-frame clones, with some not included. Of more than 350,000 clones listed, approximately 88% are singletons. The specimen was peripheral blood. The source of these receptors is a woman aged 30 to 39 with COVID-19, enrolled during active disease. CDR3s leave out the opening cysteine and the closing phenylalanine or tryptophan.

j_call v_call cdr3_aa
TRBJ1-6 TRBV3-1/TRBV3-2 ASSRQGSPLH
TRBJ1-2 TRBV4-3 ASSQDHRGSRGYT
TRBJ2-1 TRBV5-8 ASSSNRDSNYNEQF
TRBJ2-7 TRBV7-6 ASSLEWEVGGRLAETYEQY
TRBJ2-1 TRBV5-8 ASSLGTSSYNEQF
TRBJ1-6 TRBV19 ASSIGDRYNSPLH
TRBJ2-2 TRBV25-1 ASSDQGRANTGELF
TRBJ2-3 TRBV2 ASSEERGRALGDTQY
TRBJ2-3 TRBV15 ATSKGLAPDTQY
TRBJ2-6 TRBV5-1 ASSLEVQGSFGANVLT
TRBJ2-5 TRBV5-4 ASTPDLWTGPRETQY
TRBJ1-6 TRBV7-2 ASSSRKGAPNSPLH
TRBJ2-7 TRBV4-2 ASSQDWSMPNSYEQY
TRBJ1-1 TRBV7-9 ASSLRLGQANTEAF
TRBJ2-2 TRBV28 ASTLTGHIGSGELF
TRBJ2-4 TRBV14 ASSQGGLAKAKNIQY
TRBJ1-2 TRBV5-4 ASSLVGLRYGYT
TRBJ1-5 TRBV7-2 ASSLAGQGNQPQH
TRBJ2-7 TRBV4-3 ASSQGVGDRPY
TRBJ2-3 TRBV27 ASSFLAGVTDTQY
TRBJ1-1 TRBV19 ASSMYRNTEAF
TRBJ1-2 TRBV28 ASHEPGQGTGYT